The rows below give T cell receptor beta chains drawn from one sample of a study of T cell responses to AZD1222 COVID-19 vaccine. Profiling relied on immunoSEQ multiplex PCR, and the TCRdb table lists in-frame clones only, not all of them. The profile covers about 83,000 clones, with approximately 90% appearing a single time and 25% to 30% taken by the ten largest. The starting material was peripheral blood, obtained 28 days after the second AZD1222 dose. All receptors derive from an adult who received the AZD1222 COVID-19 vaccine. CDR3s include the opening cysteine and the closing phenylalanine or tryptophan. A D gene is named only where the DNA matches it firmly. Part of the rows lack a size; the others show once, few, many or a class for expanded clones.

D gene	J gene	V gene	clone size	CDR3 length	CDR3 protein	CDR3 DNA
NA	TRBJ1-1	TRBV7-2	NA	13	CASSLVGNTEAFF	TGTGCCAGCAGCTTAGTCGGGAACACTGAAGCTTTCTTT
NA	TRBJ2-2	TRBV28	NA	14	CASSTTRNTGELFF	TGTGCCAGCTCGACTACTAGGAACACCGGGGAGCTGTTTTTT
NA	TRBJ2-2	TRBV28	NA	13	CASSFAADTELFF	TGTGCCAGCAGTTTTGCAGCTGACACGGAGCTGTTTTTT
TRBD2	TRBJ2-6	TRBV3-1/TRBV3-2	once	19	CASSPLTSWLSSGANVLTF	TGTGCCAGCAGCCCCTTGACTAGCTGGTTGTCCTCTGGGGCCAACGTCCTGACTTTC
TRBD2	TRBJ2-7	TRBV4-1	NA	15	CASSQDPSGNYEQYF	TGCGCCAGCAGCCAAGACCCTAGCGGAAACTACGAGCAGTACTTC
TRBD1	TRBJ2-2	TRBV7-9	NA	16	CASSHSTGARTGELFF	TGTGCCAGCAGCCACTCTACAGGGGCGCGCACCGGGGAGCTGTTTTTT
NA	TRBJ2-7	TRBV29-1	NA	12	CSYKGPAEEQYF	TGCAGCTATAAGGGGCCCGCTGAAGAGCAGTACTTC
NA	TRBJ2-5	TRBV12-5	NA	15	CASGLGQTSQETQYF	TGTGCTAGTGGTTTGGGACAGACCTCTCAAGAGACCCAGTACTTC
NA	TRBJ2-4	TRBV5-4	NA	13	CASSSTKDGPQYF	TGTGCCAGCAGCTCGACAAAAGACGGGCCCCAGTACTTC
NA	TRBJ2-1	TRBV14	once	13	CASSWDNYNEQFF	TGTGCCAGCAGCTGGGACAACTACAATGAGCAGTTCTTC
NA	TRBJ1-4	TRBV10-3	NA	15	CAISSLPLEDEKLFF	TGTGCCATCTCTTCCCTACCCCTTGAGGACGAAAAACTGTTTTTT
TRBD1	TRBJ2-4	TRBV27	NA	16	CASSLSPAGGKNIQYF	TGTGCCAGCAGCTTAAGTCCTGCAGGGGGAAAAAACATTCAGTACTTC
NA	TRBJ2-1	TRBV7-7	once	13	CASSSDEYGEQFF	TGTGCTAGCAGCTCCGATGAATACGGTGAGCAGTTCTTC
TRBD1	TRBJ1-5	TRBV12-5	NA	17	CASGLGGQVYSNQPQHF	TGTGCTAGTGGTTTGGGGGGACAGGTCTATAGCAATCAGCCCCAGCATTTT
NA	TRBJ2-7	TRBV6-2/TRBV6-3	once	13	CASSYPVSYEQYF	TGTGCCAGCAGTTATCCTGTCTCCTACGAGCAGTACTTC
NA	TRBJ1-1	TRBV6-2/TRBV6-3	NA	17	CASSYPLGGRVNTEAFF	TGTGCCAGCAGTTACCCCCTGGGGGGTAGAGTCAACACTGAAGCTTTCTTT
NA	TRBJ2-7	TRBV6-5	few	14	CATIPTGLTYEQYF	TGTGCCACTATCCCGACAGGACTAACCTACGAGCAGTACTTC
NA	TRBJ2-7	TRBV5-5	NA	19	CASSFTPHAPGRDQYEQYF	TGTGCCAGCAGCTTTACCCCCCACGCTCCCGGACGGGACCAGTACGAGCAGTACTTC
NA	TRBJ2-3	TRBV20-1	few	11	CSVAGTDTQYF	TGCAGTGTCGCCGGCACAGATACGCAGTATTTT
TRBD2	TRBJ2-7	TRBV10-2	NA	15	CASKTGLAGVGEQYF	TGCGCCAGCAAGACGGGACTAGCGGGAGTTGGCGAGCAGTACTTC
NA	TRBJ2-7	TRBV5-4	NA	12	CASSVTHDEQYF	TGTGCCAGCAGCGTGACCCACGACGAGCAGTACTTC
NA	TRBJ2-5	TRBV7-3	NA	13	CASSLGGRETQYF	TGTGCCAGCAGCTTAGGGGGGCGGGAGACCCAGTACTTC
TRBD2	TRBJ2-1	TRBV5-1	NA	15	CASSLETSGYNEQFF	TGCGCCAGCAGCTTGGAAACTAGCGGCTACAATGAGCAGTTCTTC
TRBD1	TRBJ2-2	TRBV6-6	NA	16	CASRRTGGAGTGELFF	TGTGCCAGCAGGAGGACAGGGGGCGCAGGTACCGGGGAGCTGTTTTTT
NA	TRBJ1-4	TRBV28	NA	14	CAIRGFTTNEKLFF	TGTGCCATCCGGGGGTTTACAACTAATGAAAAACTGTTTTTT
TRBD2	TRBJ2-1	TRBV18	NA	17	CASSPTRKPSGSNEQFF	TGTGCCAGCTCGCCAACGCGAAAACCTAGCGGGAGTAATGAGCAGTTCTTC
TRBD1	TRBJ1-2	TRBV29-1	NA	18	CSVNHWDRGQLSNYGYTF	TGCAGCGTTAACCACTGGGACAGGGGACAACTTTCTAACTATGGCTACACCTTC
TRBD2	TRBJ2-5	TRBV9	once	16	CASSELAGGPRETQYF	TGTGCCAGCAGCGAACTAGCGGGAGGGCCCCGGGAGACCCAGTACTTC
NA	TRBJ1-2	TRBV28	NA	14	CASSLMRGNYGYTF	TGTGCCAGCAGTTTAATGCGGGGCAACTATGGCTACACCTTC
NA	TRBJ2-7	TRBV4-1	once	14	CASSQDFGGDEQYF	TGCGCCAGCAGCCAAGATTTTGGCGGGGACGAGCAGTACTTC
NA	TRBJ2-2	TRBV6-5	NA	15	CASSRYRPEPGELFF	TGTGCCAGCAGTCGCTACAGACCCGAACCCGGGGAGCTGTTTTTT
TRBD1	TRBJ1-4	TRBV11-2	NA	15	CASSLTRGPVGKLFF	TGTGCCAGCAGCTTAACGAGGGGGCCCGTGGGGAAACTGTTTTTT
TRBD1	TRBJ1-2	TRBV28	once	17	CASSWETGKSYSYGYTF	TGTGCCAGCAGTTGGGAGACAGGGAAAAGTTATAGCTATGGCTACACCTTC
NA	TRBJ2-7	TRBV29-1	once	14	CSGGTRDSLDEQYF	TGCAGCGGGGGGACCCGGGACTCCTTGGACGAGCAGTACTTC